This TCR beta chain was retrieved from a study of technical replicates of blood from several donors. The table came from immunoSEQ multiplex PCR; TCRdb's copy has only in-frame clones and leaves some out. The sample records more than 80,000 clones, roughly 94% being singletons. The sample consisted of T cells isolated from PBMCs. The receptor comes from a human donor in good health.

CDR3: CASRTITGGPTGELFF. CDR3 nucleotide sequence: TGTGCCAGCAGAACTATAACAGGGGGCCCCACCGGGGAGCTGTTTTTT. The chain couples TRBV28 to TRBJ2-2, with TRBD1 matching 9 bases. The CDR3 contains 16 residues. Germline V lookup: CDR1 MDHEN, CDR2 SYDVKM. The V segment lost 6 bases and the J segment 4 bases; nucleotides outside the gene matches: 9.